The 10 T cell receptor beta chains below were found in one sample sequenced in a study of T cell responses to AZD1222 COVID-19 vaccine (dated by TCRdb to the early 2020s). In light of the paper, this sample's time point label describes: baseline before first vaccination. The method was the immunoSEQ multiplex PCR assay. In its TCRdb copy, this immuneACCESS table keeps in-frame sequences only and misses some clones. Where compared with another copy, unresolved V genes explain less than half of these, and the others have no known cause. This sample lists roughly 120,000 clones; more than 75% were detected once. 7.5% of the sample goes to the ten largest clones. Sequenced here: peripheral blood, sampled on day 0 of AZD1222 vaccination. These receptors were taken from an adult in good health.

The chain combines TRBV27 with TRBJ1-1; D unclear. CDR3 length: 13 residues. Germline CDR1 is MNHEY and CDR2 is SMNVEV (reference sequence). V lost 3 bases, J lost 11 bases, and 16 bases lay in between. In DNA form, the CDR3 reads TGTGCCAGCAGTTTTATGATCGGTAGTTTGGCTTTCTTT. Encoded protein: CASSFMIGSLAFF.

V and J are TRBV6-5 and TRBJ1-2; a weak D match, TRBD1 (6 bases). V was clipped by 7 bases and J by 5 bases, with 20 bases between them. Germline CDR1 and CDR2: MNHEY and SVGAGI. The CDR3 is 15 amino acids. CDR3 nucleotide sequence: TGTGCCAGCAACCCAAGTGGGGGCGTTGAGTATGGCTACACCTTC. It is translated as CASNPSGGVEYGYTF.

V usage is TRBV5-1 and J usage is TRBJ1-3; D is uncertain. The germline V gene has CDR1 SGHRS and CDR2 YFSETQ. The CDR3 has 16 residues. V was trimmed by 4 bases and J by 0 bases, leaving 14 bases between them. The CDR3 sequence is CASSRHRSFSGNTIYF. CDR3 DNA sequence: TGCGCCAGCAGCCGCCATAGGTCCTTCTCTGGAAACACCATATATTTT.

This chain joins TRBV11-2 and TRBJ1-4; 7 positions agree with TRBD1. Germline CDR1 reads SGHAT; CDR2 reads FQNNGV. The CDR3 has 16 residues. J lost 3 bases, V lost 5 bases, and 9 bases had no gene match. CDR3: CASSADRVGPNEKLFF. The CDR3 region has the DNA TGTGCCAGCAGCGCAGACAGGGTGGGACCTAATGAAAAACTGTTTTTT.

The chain recombines TRBV9 with TRBJ2-2, with D perhaps matching TRBD1 or TRBD2 (5 bases each). The CDR3 extends over 15 amino acids. The germline gives CDR1 SGDLS, CDR2 YYNGEE. Trimming took off 1 base at V and 3 bases at J, with 10 bases between the two ends. The CDR3 bases are TGTGCCAGCAGCGTACGGGGCCAGGACACCGGGGAGCTGTTTTTT. Translated: CASSVRGQDTGELFF.

V is TRBV30 and J is TRBJ2-2; 7 nucleotides align to TRBD2. CDR1 is GTSNPN, CDR2 SVGIG, per germline (reference sequence). V lost 6 bases to trimming and J lost 4 bases; unmatched junction nucleotides: 17. The CDR3 contains 17 residues. The CDR3 protein is CACKGLGGSIGTGELFF. The CDR3 DNA reads as TGTGCCTGTAAAGGGTTAGGCGGGAGTATAGGCACCGGGGAGCTGTTTTTT.

J is TRBJ2-3 and V is TRBV28; TRBD1 is a possible D gene (5 bases). The V and J ends lost 4 bases and 1 base respectively, with 12 bases between them. The germline CDR1 and CDR2 sequences are MDHEN and SYDVKM. CDR3 length: 15 amino acids. CDR3 in amino acids: CASSSQGLGTDTQYF. As DNA, the CDR3 is TGTGCCAGCAGTTCCCAGGGTTTAGGCACAGATACGCAGTATTTT.

The chain is built from TRBV19 and TRBJ1-2, with D possibly matching TRBD1 (5 bases). Looked up from germline, CDR1 is LNHDA and CDR2 is SQIVND (reference sequence). This CDR3 has 13 amino acids. Between the trimmed V and J ends, which lost 3 bases and 7 bases, there was a span of 12 bases. CDR3 residues: CASSIQGYGGYTF. The CDR3 coding sequence is TGTGCCAGTAGTATCCAGGGTTATGGTGGCTACACCTTC.

V gene TRBV6-5 combines with J gene TRBJ2-7; D is perhaps TRBD1 (6 bases). The ends were cut back, 0 bases at V and 2 bases at J, with 14 bases in the middle. CDR3 length equals 16 residues. Looked up from germline, CDR1 is MNHEY and CDR2 is SVGAGI. The CDR3 coding sequence is TGTGCCAGCAGTTACTCGGGAACAGGGTGGACCTACGAGCAGTACTTC. It is translated as CASSYSGTGWTYEQYF.

The chain carries TRBV11-1 and TRBJ2-7; D gene unclear. CDR3 length: 14 residues. Trimming removed 2 bases at V and 1 base at J, with 9 bases between. CDR1 and CDR2 from the germline V gene are SGHAT and FQDESV (reference sequence). The CDR3 sequence is CASSLWAESYEQYF. In nucleotides, the CDR3 is TGTGCCAGCAGCTTATGGGCGGAGTCCTACGAGCAGTACTTC. The full variable domain, its missing parts supplied by reference TRBV11-1 and TRBJ2-7, is EAEVAQSPRYKITEKSQAVAFWCDPISGHATLYWYRQILGQGPELLVQFQDESVVDDSQLPKDRFSAERLKGVDSTLKIQPAELGDSAMYLCASSLWAESYEQYFGPGTRLTVT.